Listed here are 19 T cell receptor beta chains from one sample, sequenced in a study of T cell changes during pregnancy in multiple sclerosis. Only in-frame clones appear in the TCRdb table, and some are missing; sequencing was by immunoSEQ multiplex PCR. The table records about 36,000 clones, 88% of them present only once. Material: CD4+ T cells from peripheral blood mononuclear cells, obtained in the first trimester of pregnancy. The receptor set was obtained from a female donor with multiple sclerosis, enrolled in a pregnancy study.

The table lists this clone with a count of one. This sequence joins TRBV9 and TRBJ2-5; 10 bases fit TRBD1. The J segment lost 4 bases and the V segment lost 0 bases, leaving 6 bases of the junction unmatched. The CDR3 totals 16 residues. From germline, CDR1 is SGDLS and CDR2 YYNGEE. The CDR3 nucleotides are TGTGCCAGCAGCGTAGGAGGGACAGGGGACGGAGAGACCCAGTACTTC. Translating it yields CASSVGGTGDGETQYF.

The chain is built from TRBV19 and TRBJ1-5; 8 nucleotides align to TRBD1. V trimming: 6 bases; J trimming: 5 bases; junction bases outside the gene matches: 3. The length of the CDR3 is 13 residues. Per the germline V gene, CDR1 is LNHDA and CDR2 is SQIVND (reference sequence). CDR3 region: CASRQGGDQPQHF. In DNA, the CDR3 is TGTGCCAGTAGACAGGGGGGGGATCAGCCCCAGCATTTT.

The chain employs TRBV6-5 and TRBJ2-2; TRBD2 matches at 9 bases. The CDR3 has 16 residues. Looked up from germline, CDR1 is MNHEY and CDR2 is SVGAGI. J lost 6 bases, V lost 0 bases, and 5 bases had no gene match. The CDR3 DNA sequence: TGTGCCAGCAGTTACTCGCGCGGGGGGGCCCCCGGGGAGCTGTTTTTT. Translating it yields CASSYSRGGAPGELFF.

On this clone itself: A junction end diverges from the germline sequence, so it may reflect a read error. The V and J genes are TRBV7-2 and TRBJ2-3; D uncertain. This CDR3 contains 12 residues. Germline values: CDR1 SGHTA, CDR2 FQGNSA. The CDR3: CASSFYTDAQYF. The CDR3 nucleotides are TGTGCCAGCAGCTTCTACACAGATGCGCAGTATTTT. The full variable domain, rest sourced from reference TRBV7-2 and TRBJ2-3, is GAGVSQSPSNKVTEKGKDVELRCDPISGHTALYWYRQSLGQGLEFLIYFQGNSAPDKSGLPSDRFSAERTGGSVSTLTIQRTQQEDSAVYLCASSFYTDAQYFGPGTRLTVL.

J is TRBJ2-5 and V is TRBV2; TRBD1 matches at 7 bases. Germline CDR1 reads SNHLY; CDR2 reads FYNNEI. V lost 6 bases, J lost 5 bases, and 9 bases stayed unmatched. CDR3 size: 14 residues. The CDR3: CASRKGAGGETQYF. The DNA for the CDR3 is TGTGCCAGCAGGAAGGGGGCAGGCGGGGAGACCCAGTACTTC.

The rearrangement uses TRBV11-2 and TRBJ1-1; D perhaps matches TRBD1 (5 bases). Germline CDR1 and CDR2: SGHAT and FQNNGV. This CDR3 has 13 residues. Trimming took off 4 bases at V and 1 base at J, with 7 bases between the two ends. The CDR3 DNA is TGTGCCAGCAGCTCCGACAGGAACACTGAAGCTTTCTTT. Amino acid sequence: CASSSDRNTEAFF. Full variable domain (outside the CDR3, taken from reference TRBV11-2 and TRBJ1-1): EAGVAQSPRYKIIEKRQSVAFWCNPISGHATLYWYQQILGQGPKLLIQFQNNGVVDDSQLPKDRFSAERLKGVDSTLKIQPAKLEDSAVYLCASSSDRNTEAFFGQGTRLTVV.

This clone was picked up one time. The rearrangement joins TRBV7-9 to TRBJ2-1; 13 bases align to TRBD2. Germline values: CDR1 SEHNR, CDR2 FQNEAQ (reference sequence). Losses at the gene ends were 5 bases for V and 9 bases for J; bases not matched to a gene: 10. The CDR3 is made up of 16 amino acids. The CDR3 nucleotides read TGTGCCAGCAGCCTGCTTGGGACTAGCGGGGTAGGTGAGCAGTTCTTC. It translates to CASSLLGTSGVGEQFF.

The chain combines TRBV19 with TRBJ1-6; D possibly corresponds to TRBD1 (5 bases). CDR1 is LNHDA and CDR2 is SQIVND in the germline V gene (reference sequence). The CDR3 spans 13 residues. The V and J ends lost 10 bases and 8 bases respectively, with 15 bases between them. CDR3 in DNA: TGTGCCACCAGGGACGGGGGATATTCACCCCTCCACTTT. Its translation: CATRDGGYSPLHF.

The V and J genes are TRBV27 and TRBJ2-5; TRBD1 is a possible D gene (6 bases). Germline-derived CDR1 and CDR2 are MNHEY and SMNVEV (reference sequence). This CDR3 is 14 amino acids long. Trimming pared 7 bases from V and 7 bases from J, leaving 19 bases between. The CDR3 protein is CASKPDRTVGTQYF. The CDR3, as DNA: TGTGCCAGCAAGCCCGACAGGACCGTAGGGACCCAGTACTTC.

The chain recombines TRBV27 with TRBJ2-1, with TRBD2 matching over 12 bases. Looked up from germline, CDR1 is MNHEY and CDR2 is SMNVEV (reference sequence). Trimming removed 5 bases from V and 7 bases from J; junction bases left unmatched: 9. This CDR3 comprises 16 residues. This CDR3 is CASSVRLAGVGNEQFF. The CDR3 region has the DNA TGTGCCAGCAGTGTAAGACTAGCGGGAGTAGGGAATGAGCAGTTCTTC.

The rearrangement links TRBV27 to TRBJ1-1; D is unclear. There are 13 residues in the CDR3. V was pared by 5 bases and J by 4 bases, with 11 bases between. Germline V CDR1 and CDR2: MNHEY, SMNVEV (reference sequence). In DNA form, the CDR3 reads TGTGCCAGCAGTGCAGGACTTATCACTGAAGCTTTCTTT. Amino acid sequence: CASSAGLITEAFF.

The chain couples TRBV5-4 to TRBJ2-3; perhaps TRBD1 as D (6 bases). V was trimmed by 0 bases and J by 6 bases, leaving 11 bases between them. Germline lookup yields CDR1 SGHNT and CDR2 YYREEE (reference sequence). CDR3 size: 14 residues. The CDR3 DNA reads as TGTGCCAGCAGCTTGGAACAGGGCAGGGATACGCAGTATTTT. Its protein is CASSLEQGRDTQYF.

V is TRBV18 and J is TRBJ2-3; TRBD2 aligns across 8 bases. V dropped 6 bases and J dropped 1; count of bases not matched to a gene: 9. The CDR3 consists of 16 residues. The germline gives CDR1 KGHSH, CDR2 LQKENI. The CDR3 region is CASSLGQAGGTDTQYF. DNA of the CDR3: TGTGCCAGCTCCCTGGGACAAGCGGGGGGCACAGATACGCAGTATTTT.

The rearrangement uses TRBV29-1 and TRBJ1-2; D possibly corresponds to TRBD1 (6 bases). Germline loops: CDR1 SQVTM, CDR2 ANQGSEA. This CDR3 contains 12 residues. V was trimmed by 7 bases and J by 4 bases, leaving 13 bases between them. The CDR3 bases are TGCAGCGCCTACAGGGCCGCCTATGGCTACACCTTC. Amino acid sequence: CSAYRAAYGYTF.

CDR3 in DNA: TGTGCCAGCAGCGCCCGGGACAGTTTCAGTGAGCAGTTCTTC. Its translation is CASSARDSFSEQFF. The gene calls are TRBV9 and TRBJ2-1; 7 bases are a match to TRBD1. J lost 9 bases, V lost 3 bases, and 9 bases had no gene match. The germline V gene encodes CDR1 SGDLS and CDR2 YYNGEE. The CDR3 runs 14 residues.

The genes are TRBV2 and TRBJ1-4, with a possible D match to TRBD1 (6 bases). The CDR3 runs to 14 residues. V lost 8 bases to trimming and J lost 5 bases, with 15 bases between them. CDR1 is SNHLY and CDR2 is FYNNEI in the germline V gene. CDR3 loop: CASGELTGNEKLFF. In nucleotides, the CDR3 is TGTGCCAGCGGGGAACTAACAGGGAATGAAAAACTGTTTTTT.

The genes are TRBV25-1 and TRBJ1-3; D gene ambiguous. Trimming stripped 3 bases from V and 4 bases from J, with 4 bases between. Germline V CDR1 and CDR2: MGHDK, SYGVNS. CDR3 length: 12 amino acids. The CDR3 protein is CASSELGNTIYF. CDR3 sequence (DNA): TGTGCCAGCAGTGAGTTAGGAAACACCATATATTTT.

The V gene is TRBV14, the J gene TRBJ2-1; 8 bases are shared with TRBD2. V lost 8 bases and J lost 2; bases outside the gene matches: 2. The CDR3 is 13 amino acids. Per germline, CDR1 SGHDN and CDR2 FVKESK. In nucleotides, the CDR3 is TGTGCCAGCTCTAGCGGGCCCTACAATGAGCAGTTCTTC. This translates into CASSSGPYNEQFF. The whole variable domain, remainder taken from reference TRBV14 and TRBJ2-1, is EAGVTQFPSHSVIEKGQTVTLRCDPISGHDNLYWYRRVMGKEIKFLLHFVKESKQDESGMPNNRFLAERTGGTYSTLKVQPAELEDSGVYFCASSSGPYNEQFFGPGTRLTVL.

The chain links TRBV5-5 to TRBJ2-7; TRBD1 aligns across 11 bases. The CDR3 extends over 15 amino acids. V gave up 2 bases and J gave up 3 bases; unmatched junction bases: 4. CDR1 and CDR2 from the germline V gene are SGHKS and YYEKEE (reference sequence). DNA for the CDR3: TGTGCCAGCAGCTTCGCGGGACAGGGGGGCTACGAGCAGTACTTC. It yields the protein CASSFAGQGGYEQYF.